This T cell receptor (beta chain) was captured in a study of blood T cell repertoires in COVID-19. The repertoire was sequenced with immunoSEQ multiplex PCR; TCRdb's copy has only in-frame clones and lacks some. In the table there are about 380,000 clones, roughly 86% of which are singletons. Germline V gene data show CDR1 as SGHRS and CDR2 as YFSETQ. This CDR3 has 14 amino acids. The germline V and J ends were trimmed by 3 bases and 2 bases, with 11 bases remaining between them. This TCR was recovered from a young man who had recovered from COVID-19. J is TRBJ1-1 and V is TRBV5-1; maybe TRBD1 (5 bases). Material for sequencing was PBMCs or T cells enriched from blood (not recorded which). The CDR3 protein is CASSWSGINTEAFF. The CDR3 coding sequence is TGCGCCAGCAGCTGGTCAGGGATCAACACTGAAGCTTTCTTT. The whole variable domain, filled in from reference TRBV5-1 and TRBJ1-1, reads KAGVTQTPRYLIKTRGQQVTLSCSPISGHRSVSWYQQTPGQGLQFLFEYFSETQRNKGNFPGRFSGRQFSNSRSEMNVSTLELGDSALYLCASSWSGINTEAFFGQGTRLTVV.